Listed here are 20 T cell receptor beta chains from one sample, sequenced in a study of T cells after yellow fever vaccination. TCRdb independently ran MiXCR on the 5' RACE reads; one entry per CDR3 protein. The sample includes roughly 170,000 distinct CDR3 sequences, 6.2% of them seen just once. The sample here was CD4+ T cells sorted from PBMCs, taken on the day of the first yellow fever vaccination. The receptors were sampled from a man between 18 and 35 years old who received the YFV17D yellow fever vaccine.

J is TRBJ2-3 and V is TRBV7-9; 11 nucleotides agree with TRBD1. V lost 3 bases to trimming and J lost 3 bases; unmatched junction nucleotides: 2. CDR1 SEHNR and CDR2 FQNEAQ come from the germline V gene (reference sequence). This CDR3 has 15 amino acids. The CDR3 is CASSLDRGRTDTQYF. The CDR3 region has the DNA TGTGCCAGCAGCTTGGACAGGGGGCGAACAGATACGCAGTATTTT.

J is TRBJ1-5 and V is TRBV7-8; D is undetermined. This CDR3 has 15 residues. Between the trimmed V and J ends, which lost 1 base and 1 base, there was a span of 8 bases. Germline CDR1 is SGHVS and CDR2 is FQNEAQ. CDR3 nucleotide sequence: TGTGCCAGCAGCTTAGAAGGAGTCAGCAATCAGCCCCAGCATTTT. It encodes CASSLEGVSNQPQHF. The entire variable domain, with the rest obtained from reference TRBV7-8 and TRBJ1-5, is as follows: GAGVSQSPRYKVAKRGQDVALRCDPISGHVSLFWYQQALGQGPEFLTYFQNEAQLDKSGLPSDRFFAERPEGSVSTLKIQRTQQEDSAVYLCASSLEGVSNQPQHFGDGTRLSIL.

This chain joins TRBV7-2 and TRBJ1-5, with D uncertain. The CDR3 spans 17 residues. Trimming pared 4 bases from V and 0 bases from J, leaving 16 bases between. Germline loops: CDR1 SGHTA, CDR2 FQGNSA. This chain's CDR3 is CASSSIGQRYSNQPQHF. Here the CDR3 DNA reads TGTGCCAGCAGCTCTATAGGGCAGAGATATAGCAATCAGCCCCAGCATTTT. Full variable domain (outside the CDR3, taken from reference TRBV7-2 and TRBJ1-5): GAGVSQSPSNKVTEKGKDVELRCDPISGHTALYWYRQSLGQGLEFLIYFQGNSAPDKSGLPSDRFSAERTGGSVSTLTIQRTQQEDSAVYLCASSSIGQRYSNQPQHFGDGTRLSIL.

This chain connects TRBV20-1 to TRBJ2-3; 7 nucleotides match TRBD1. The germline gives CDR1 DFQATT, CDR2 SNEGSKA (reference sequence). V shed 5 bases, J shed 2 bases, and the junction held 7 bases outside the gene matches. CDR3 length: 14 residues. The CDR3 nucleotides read TGCAGTGCTTGGACAGGCAACTTCACAGATACGCAGTATTTT. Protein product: CSAWTGNFTDTQYF.

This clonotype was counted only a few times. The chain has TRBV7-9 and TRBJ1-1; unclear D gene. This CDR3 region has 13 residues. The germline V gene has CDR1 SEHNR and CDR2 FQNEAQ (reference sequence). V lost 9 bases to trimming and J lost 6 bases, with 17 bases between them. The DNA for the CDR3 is TGTGCCAGTGAGACGGTCATGAGCGCTGAAGCTTTCTTT. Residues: CASETVMSAEAFF.

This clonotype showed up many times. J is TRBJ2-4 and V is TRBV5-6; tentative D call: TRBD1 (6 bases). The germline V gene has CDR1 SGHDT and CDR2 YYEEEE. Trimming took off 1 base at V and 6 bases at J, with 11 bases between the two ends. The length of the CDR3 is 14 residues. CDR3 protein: CASSLTGLGNIQYF. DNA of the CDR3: TGTGCCAGCAGCTTGACAGGGCTTGGAAACATTCAGTACTTC.

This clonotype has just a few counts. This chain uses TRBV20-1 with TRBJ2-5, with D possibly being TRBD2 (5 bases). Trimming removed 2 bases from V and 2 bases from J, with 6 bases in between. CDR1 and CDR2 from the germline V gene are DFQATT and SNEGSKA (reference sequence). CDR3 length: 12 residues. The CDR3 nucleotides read TGCAGTGCTAGACGGGGACAAGAGACCCAGTACTTC. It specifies CSARRGQETQYF.

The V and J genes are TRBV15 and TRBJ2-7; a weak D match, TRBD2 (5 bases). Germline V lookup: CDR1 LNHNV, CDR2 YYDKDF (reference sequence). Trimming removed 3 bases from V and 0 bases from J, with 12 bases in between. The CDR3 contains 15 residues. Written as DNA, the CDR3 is TGTGCCACCAGCAGGGGTAGACTAAGCTCCTACGAGCAGTACGTC. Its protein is CATSRGRLSSYEQYV.

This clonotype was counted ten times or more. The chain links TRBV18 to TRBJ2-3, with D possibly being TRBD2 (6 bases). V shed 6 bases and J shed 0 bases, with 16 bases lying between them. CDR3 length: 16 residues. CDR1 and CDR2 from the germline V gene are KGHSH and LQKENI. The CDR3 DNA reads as TGTGCCAGCTCGCGAGTAAGCGGGCGCAGCACAGATACGCAGTATTTT. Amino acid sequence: CASSRVSGRSTDTQYF.

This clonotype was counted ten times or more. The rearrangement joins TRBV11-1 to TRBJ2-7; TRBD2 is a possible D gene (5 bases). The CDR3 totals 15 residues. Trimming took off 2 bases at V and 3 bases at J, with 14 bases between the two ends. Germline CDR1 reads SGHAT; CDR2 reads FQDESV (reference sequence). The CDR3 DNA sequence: TGTGCCAGCAGCTTATCCGGGGTTCCGAGCTACGAGCAGTACGTC. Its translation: CASSLSGVPSYEQYV.

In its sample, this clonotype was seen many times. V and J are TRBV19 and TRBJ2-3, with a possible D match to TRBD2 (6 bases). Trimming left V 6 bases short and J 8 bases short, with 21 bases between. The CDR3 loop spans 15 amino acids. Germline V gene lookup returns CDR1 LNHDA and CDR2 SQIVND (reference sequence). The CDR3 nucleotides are TGTGCCAGTAGCCACCGAGGGGAGGTGCAGGGTACGCAGTATTTT. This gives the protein CASSHRGEVQGTQYF.

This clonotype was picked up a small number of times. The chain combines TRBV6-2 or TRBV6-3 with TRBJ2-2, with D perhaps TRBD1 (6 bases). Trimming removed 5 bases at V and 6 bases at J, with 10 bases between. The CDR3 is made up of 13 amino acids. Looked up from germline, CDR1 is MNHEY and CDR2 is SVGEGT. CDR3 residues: CASSTTGPGELFF. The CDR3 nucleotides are TGTGCCAGCAGTACCACAGGGCCCGGGGAGCTGTTTTTT.

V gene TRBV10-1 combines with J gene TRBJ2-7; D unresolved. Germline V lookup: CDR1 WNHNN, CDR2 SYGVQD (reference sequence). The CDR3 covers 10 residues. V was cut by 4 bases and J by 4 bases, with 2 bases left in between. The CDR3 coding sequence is TGCGCCAGCAGTGTTTACGAGCAGTACGTC. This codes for CASSVYEQYV.

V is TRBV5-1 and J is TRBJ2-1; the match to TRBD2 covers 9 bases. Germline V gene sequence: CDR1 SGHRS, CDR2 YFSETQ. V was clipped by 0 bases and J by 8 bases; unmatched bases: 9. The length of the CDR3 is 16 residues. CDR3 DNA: TGCGCCAGCAGCTTGGCCGTCCAGGCTAGCGGGGATGAGCAGTTCTTC. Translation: CASSLAVQASGDEQFF. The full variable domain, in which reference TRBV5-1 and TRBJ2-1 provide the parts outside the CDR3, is KAGVTQTPRYLIKTRGQQVTLSCSPISGHRSVSWYQQTPGQGLQFLFEYFSETQRNKGNFPGRFSGRQFSNSRSEMNVSTLELGDSALYLCASSLAVQASGDEQFFGPGTRLTVL.

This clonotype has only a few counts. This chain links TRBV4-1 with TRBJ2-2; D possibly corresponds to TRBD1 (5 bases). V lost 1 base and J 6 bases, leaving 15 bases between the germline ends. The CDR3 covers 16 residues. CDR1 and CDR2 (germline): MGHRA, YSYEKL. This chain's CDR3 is CASSQGQGKRPGELFF. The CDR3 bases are TGCGCCAGCAGCCAAGGGCAGGGAAAGCGTCCCGGGGAGCTGTTTTTT.

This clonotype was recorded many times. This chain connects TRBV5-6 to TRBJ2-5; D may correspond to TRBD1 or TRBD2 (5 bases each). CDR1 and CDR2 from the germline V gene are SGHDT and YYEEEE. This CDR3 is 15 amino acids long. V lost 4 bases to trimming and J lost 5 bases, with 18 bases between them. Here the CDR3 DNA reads TGTGCCAGCAGCGGGAGACGCCTTTCAGGGGAGACCCAGTACTTC. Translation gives CASSGRRLSGETQYF.

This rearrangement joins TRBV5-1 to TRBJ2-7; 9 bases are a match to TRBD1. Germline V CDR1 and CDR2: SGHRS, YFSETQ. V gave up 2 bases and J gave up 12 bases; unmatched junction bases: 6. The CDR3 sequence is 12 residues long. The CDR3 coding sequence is TGCGCCAGCAGCTTCCAGGGACAGGGTCTGTACGTC. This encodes CASSFQGQGLYV.

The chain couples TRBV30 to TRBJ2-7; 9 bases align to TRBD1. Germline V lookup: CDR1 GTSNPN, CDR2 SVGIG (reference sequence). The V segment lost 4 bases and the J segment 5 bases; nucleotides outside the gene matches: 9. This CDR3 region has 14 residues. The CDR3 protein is CAWIRGTGLHEQYF. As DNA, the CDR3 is TGTGCCTGGATCCGGGGGACAGGGTTACACGAGCAGTACTTC.

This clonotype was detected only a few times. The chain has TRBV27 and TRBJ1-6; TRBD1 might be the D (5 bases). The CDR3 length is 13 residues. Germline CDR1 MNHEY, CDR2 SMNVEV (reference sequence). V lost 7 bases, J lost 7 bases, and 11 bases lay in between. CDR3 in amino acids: CASTSGNNSPLHF. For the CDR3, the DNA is TGTGCCAGCACGTCAGGGAACAATTCACCCCTCCACTTT.

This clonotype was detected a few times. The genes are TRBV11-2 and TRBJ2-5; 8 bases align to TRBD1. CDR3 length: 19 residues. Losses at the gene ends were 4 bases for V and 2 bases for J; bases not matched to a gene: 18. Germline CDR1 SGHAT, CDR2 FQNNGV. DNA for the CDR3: TGTGCCAGCAGCTCCACGTCGGACTTTTGGGACAGGATGCAAGAGACCCAGTACTTC. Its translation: CASSSTSDFWDRMQETQYF.